The rows below give T cell receptor beta chains drawn from one sample of a study of human T cells and chemical hapten exposure. TCRdb redid the calling of the RACE reads with MiXCR, one entry per CDR3 protein. Of about 400,000 distinct CDR3 sequences in the sample, roughly 6% are singletons; the top ten hold 5% to 6%. Sequencing used whole blood, obtained in connection with sensitization to the hapten diphenylcyclopropenone (DPC). The receptors originated from a young woman with alopecia areata. Some clones in this sample may be carry-over from other donors' samples. Each CDR3 is given with its conserved first and last residue.

j_gene	v_gene	CDR3aa
TRBJ1-6	TRBV11-2	CASSPHTRGEGSPLHF
TRBJ1-6	TRBV7-3	CASSPDPNSPLHF
TRBJ1-5	TRBV7-2	CASSLAGTVSNQPQHF
TRBJ1-2	TRBV6-5	CASSRGGESGYGYTF
TRBJ1-1	TRBV7-6	CASSLDVRAGTMNTEAFF
TRBJ2-6	TRBV5-5	CASSLGQDLSLLLSGANVLTF
TRBJ1-5	TRBV2	CASSEDRTGIQPQHF
TRBJ2-7	TRBV27	CASSSGQGSAYEQYF
TRBJ1-1	TRBV5-1	CASSPPWGAARSTEAFF
TRBJ2-2	TRBV7-9	CASSKTRGPNTGELFF
TRBJ2-5	TRBV7-8	CASIEGLQETQYF
TRBJ2-1	TRBV29-1	CSVERGSAYNEQFF
TRBJ1-1	TRBV5-1	CASSSSVDTEAFF
TRBJ1-5	TRBV21-1	CASSKDPSPTRDFSRQGSGQPQHF
TRBJ2-1	TRBV29-1	CSVEPTSYNEQFF
TRBJ2-7	TRBV4-2	CASSQGVAYEQYF
TRBJ1-4	TRBV4-2	CASSQADREEKLFF
TRBJ1-1	TRBV6-5	CASTLTLGGTEAFF
TRBJ2-3	TRBV7-9	CASSLVSGKTDTQYF
TRBJ2-3	TRBV9	CASSVRGAATDTQYF
TRBJ1-6	TRBV7-2	CASSLTGESPLHF
TRBJ2-2	TRBV6-2/TRBV6-3	CASSYRPRTGELFF
TRBJ1-4	TRBV4-3	CASSQGIGSQGATNEKLFF
TRBJ2-1	TRBV11-1	CASSPPGQQDNEQFF
TRBJ2-1	TRBV6-2/TRBV6-3	CASSPGTGGTEQFF
TRBJ2-3	TRBV7-2	CASNPYLAGWGSTDTQYF
TRBJ2-2	TRBV7-7	CASSPRTGSGELFF
TRBJ2-7	TRBV4-2	CASSQEDSKPYEQYF